The sequence of this TCR beta chain was determined in a study of T cell changes during pregnancy in multiple sclerosis. Clones were read by immunoSEQ multiplex PCR, and TCRdb kept only the in-frame ones, dropping some. The repertoire holds approximately 71,000 clones, with around 90% as singletons. V was cut by 2 bases and J by 8 bases, with 12 bases left in between. CDR1 and CDR2 (germline): SEHNR, FQNEAQ (reference sequence). This CDR3 is 14 amino acids long. The source material was peripheral blood, sampled in the third trimester of pregnancy. This chain joins TRBV7-9 and TRBJ1-4; D unclear. The source of this sequence is a female donor with multiple sclerosis, enrolled in a pregnancy study. The CDR3 loop is CASSLSGRLEKLFF. CDR3 nucleotide sequence: TGTGCCAGCAGCTTAAGCGGACGCCTGGAAAAACTGTTTTTT.